Each of the 18 T cell receptor beta chains below was sequenced from the same sample in a study of blood T cell repertoires in COVID-19. Assay used: immunoSEQ multiplex PCR; TCRdb lists only in-frame clones, some missing. The table lists 200,000 to 250,000 clones, approximately 84% of them singletons, with 2.9% in the top ten. The sequenced material came from peripheral blood. These receptors all stem from a man aged 45 to 65 who had recovered from COVID-19.

This chain links TRBV27 with TRBJ1-1; perhaps TRBD1 as D (5 bases). Germline V gene lookup returns CDR1 MNHEY and CDR2 SMNVEV (reference sequence). This CDR3 region has 13 residues. V was shortened by 4 bases and J by 4 bases, with 10 bases between the two germline ends. The CDR3 nucleotides are TGTGCCAGCAGTTGGGGGGACGGCACTGAAGCTTTCTTT. Translated: CASSWGDGTEAFF.

The V and J genes are TRBV11-3 and TRBJ2-3, with D hard to call. Trimming cost V 2 bases and J 4 bases, with 10 bases left between them. There are 14 residues in the CDR3. Germline V lookup: CDR1 SGHNT, CDR2 YENEEA. The CDR3 bases are TGTGCCAGCAGCTTAACGTTAGCCCCAGATACGCAGTATTTT. It specifies CASSLTLAPDTQYF. Using reference TRBV11-3 and TRBJ2-3 for the parts outside the CDR3, the full variable domain is EAGVVQSPRYKIIEKKQPVAFWCNPISGHNTLYWYLQNLGQGPELLIRYENEEAVDDSQLPKDRFSAERLKGVDSTLKIQPAELGDSAVYLCASSLTLAPDTQYFGPGTRLTVL.

This clone was seen once. V is TRBV23-1 and J is TRBJ1-2; 11 nucleotides agree with TRBD1. TRBV23-1 is given ORF status, its function remaining uncertain. The CDR3 sequence is 14 residues long. V gave up 5 bases and J gave up 8 bases; unmatched junction bases: 7. The DNA of the CDR3 is TGCGCCAGCAGTTCCAGGACAGGGGGCGGGGGCTACACCTTC. This encodes CASSSRTGGGGYTF.

This rearrangement joins TRBV5-4 to TRBJ1-6; no clear D gene. CDR1 is SGHNT, CDR2 YYREEE, per germline (reference sequence). The ends were cut back, 4 bases at V and 8 bases at J, with 19 bases in the middle. This CDR3 comprises 16 residues. The CDR3 reads CASSLKQLANYSPLHF. The CDR3 region has the DNA TGTGCCAGCAGCCTAAAACAATTAGCCAACTATTCACCCCTCCACTTT.

The V gene is TRBV2, the J gene TRBJ2-3; TRBD1 is a possible D gene (5 bases). V lost 4 bases to trimming and J lost 0 bases, with 8 bases between them. This CDR3 has 14 residues. Germline CDR1 SNHLY, CDR2 FYNNEI. The CDR3 spells CASSVGVSTDTQYF. The CDR3 DNA reads as TGTGCCAGCAGTGTAGGGGTTAGCACAGATACGCAGTATTTT.

V and J are TRBV6-2 or TRBV6-3 and TRBJ2-7; unclear D gene. The CDR3 has 16 amino acids. The V end was cut by 2 bases, the J end by 2 bases, with 16 bases between. Germline-derived CDR1 and CDR2 are MNHEY and SVGEGT. This chain's CDR3 is CASSYGLALNTYEQYF. In DNA, the CDR3 is TGTGCCAGCAGTTACGGGCTGGCCCTCAACACCTACGAGCAGTACTTC.

In this sample, this clone turned up once. J is TRBJ2-1 and V is TRBV19, with TRBD2 identical over 7 bases. The CDR3 runs to 16 residues. Trimming at V came to 3 bases and at J to 7 bases, leaving 12 bases not matched to a gene. The germline CDR1 and CDR2 sequences are LNHDA and SQIVND (reference sequence). The CDR3, as DNA: TGTGCCAGTAGTATTACTAGCGCGTCCCAACGGAATGAGCAGTTCTTC. As protein: CASSITSASQRNEQFF.

This chain uses TRBV30 with TRBJ2-3; a weak D match, TRBD1 (6 bases). The germline V gene encodes CDR1 GTSNPN and CDR2 SVGIG (reference sequence). The CDR3 has 12 amino acids. Trimming removed 2 bases at V and 3 bases at J, with 6 bases between. The CDR3: CAWSQGTDTQYF. DNA of the CDR3: TGTGCCTGGAGTCAGGGGACAGATACGCAGTATTTT.

This chain uses TRBV5-1 with TRBJ1-1; tentative D call: TRBD1 (5 bases). From germline, CDR1 is SGHRS and CDR2 YFSETQ. Trimming cost V 5 bases and J 1 base, with 9 bases left between them. The CDR3 runs to 13 residues. For the CDR3, the DNA is TGCGCCAGCAGGAGGCAGGGGAACACTGAAGCTTTCTTT. Protein: CASRRQGNTEAFF.

The chain uses TRBV18 and TRBJ2-1, with 14 bases identical to TRBD2. The CDR3 has 16 residues. The germline V gene has CDR1 KGHSH and CDR2 LQKENI. V trimming: 3 bases; J trimming: 7 bases; junction bases outside the gene matches: 5. The CDR3 loop reads CASSPRTSGRLNEQFF. The CDR3 bases are TGTGCCAGCTCACCCCGGACTAGCGGGAGGTTGAATGAGCAGTTCTTC.

The V call is TRBV24-1, the J call TRBJ1-2, with 9 bases lining up with TRBD1. V shed 4 bases and J 3 bases; nucleotides not matched to a gene: 2. This CDR3 spans 14 amino acids. Germline assignment: CDR1 KGHDR and CDR2 SFDVKD. CDR3 nucleotide sequence: TGTGCCACCAGTGAAGGGACAGGGCACTATGGCTACACCTTC. It encodes CATSEGTGHYGYTF.

J is TRBJ2-3 and V is TRBV24-1, with 10 bases lining up with TRBD2. V lost 5 bases and J lost 4; bases outside the gene matches: 17. Germline-derived CDR1 and CDR2 are KGHDR and SFDVKD. This CDR3 comprises 19 residues. The CDR3 coding sequence is TGTGCCACCAGTGGCGTCAACACCGGACTAGCGGAAGGACCAGATACGCAGTATTTT. This encodes CATSGVNTGLAEGPDTQYF.

The V gene is TRBV5-1, the J gene TRBJ2-1; the D gene is possibly TRBD1 (5 bases). The V and J ends lost 0 bases and 0 bases respectively, with 13 bases between them. Per the germline V gene, CDR1 is SGHRS and CDR2 is YFSETQ. This CDR3 comprises 17 residues. For the CDR3, the DNA is TGCGCCAGCAGCTTGGGGGGCGGAAGGAGCTCCTACAATGAGCAGTTCTTC. This gives the protein CASSLGGGRSSYNEQFF.

This clone appeared once. This chain joins TRBV12-3 or TRBV12-4 and TRBJ2-3; D may be TRBD2 (6 bases). The V gene lost 8 bases and the J gene lost 1 base, with 10 bases spanning the gap. CDR3 length: 13 residues. The CDR3: CASLRERTDTQYF. CDR3 bases: TGTGCCAGCCTGCGGGAACGCACAGATACGCAGTATTTT.

The CDR3 region is CATSSPQSAYSGNTIYF. CDR3 sequence (DNA): TGTGCCACCAGCAGTCCACAGTCAGCCTACTCTGGAAACACCATATATTTT. J is TRBJ1-3 and V is TRBV15, with unresolved D. Looked up from germline, CDR1 is LNHNV and CDR2 is YYDKDF (reference sequence). Trimming pared 3 bases from V and 0 bases from J, leaving 15 bases between. This CDR3 has 17 residues.

V gene TRBV5-1 combines with J gene TRBJ2-1, with 8 bases fitting TRBD2. The CDR3 spans 15 residues. The germline V gene encodes CDR1 SGHRS and CDR2 YFSETQ. V shed 4 bases and J 6 bases; nucleotides not matched to a gene: 9. CDR3 nucleotide sequence: TGCGCCAGCAGCCTATCTAGCGGGCTTAGCAATGAGCAGTTCTTC. Protein product: CASSLSSGLSNEQFF.

The chain employs TRBV19 and TRBJ1-1; 7 bases match TRBD1. The CDR3 contains 16 residues. Germline V lookup: CDR1 LNHDA, CDR2 SQIVND (reference sequence). The junction had 10 bases not matched to a gene; V was cut back by 6 bases and J by 0 bases. The CDR3 sequence is CASSPTRQGMNTEAFF. The CDR3 nucleotides read TGTGCCAGTAGCCCAACCCGACAGGGAATGAACACTGAAGCTTTCTTT. The whole variable domain, remainder taken from reference TRBV19 and TRBJ1-1, is DGGITQSPKYLFRKEGQNVTLSCEQNLNHDAMYWYRQDPGQGLRLIYYSQIVNDFQKGDIAEGYSVSREKKESFPLTVTSAQKNPTAFYLCASSPTRQGMNTEAFFGQGTRLTVV.

The V gene is TRBV19, the J gene TRBJ2-5, with D perhaps TRBD2 (6 bases). Germline CDR1 reads LNHDA; CDR2 reads SQIVND (reference sequence). With 2 bases removed from V and 4 bases from J, the gap between germline ends came to 20 bases. This CDR3 has 17 amino acids. Here the CDR3 reads CASSIWGSEGGIETQYF. The CDR3 DNA reads as TGTGCCAGTAGTATATGGGGGAGCGAAGGAGGGATAGAGACCCAGTACTTC.